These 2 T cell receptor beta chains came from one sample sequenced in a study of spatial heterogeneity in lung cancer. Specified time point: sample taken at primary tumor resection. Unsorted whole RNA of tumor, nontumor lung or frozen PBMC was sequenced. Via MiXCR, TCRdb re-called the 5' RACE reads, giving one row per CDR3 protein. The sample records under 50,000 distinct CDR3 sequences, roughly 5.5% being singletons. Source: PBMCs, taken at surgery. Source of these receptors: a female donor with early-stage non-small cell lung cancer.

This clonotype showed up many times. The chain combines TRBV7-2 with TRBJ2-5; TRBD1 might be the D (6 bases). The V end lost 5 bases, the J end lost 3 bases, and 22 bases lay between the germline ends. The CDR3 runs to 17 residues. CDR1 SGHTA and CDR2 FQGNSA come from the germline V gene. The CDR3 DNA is TGTGCCAGCAGCCAACAATCAACAGGGCGCCCCAAAGAGACCCAGTACTTC. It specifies CASSQQSTGRPKETQYF.

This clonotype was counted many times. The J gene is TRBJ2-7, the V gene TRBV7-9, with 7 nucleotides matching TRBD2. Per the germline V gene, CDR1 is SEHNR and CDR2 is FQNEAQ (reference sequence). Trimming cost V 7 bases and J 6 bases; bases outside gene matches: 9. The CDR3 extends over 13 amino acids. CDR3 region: CASTRGELGEQYF. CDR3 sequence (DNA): TGTGCCAGCACCCGGGGGGAGTTGGGCGAGCAGTACTTC. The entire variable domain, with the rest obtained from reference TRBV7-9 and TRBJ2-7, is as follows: DTGVSQNPRHKITKRGQNVTFRCDPISEHNRLYWYRQTLGQGPEFLTYFQNEAQLEKSRLLSDRFSAERPKGSFSTLEIQRTEQGDSAMYLCASTRGELGEQYFGPGTRLTVT.